Each of the 10 T cell receptor beta chains below was sequenced from the same sample in a study of T cells in Graves' hyperthyroidism and ophthalmopathy. Researchers amplified the TCR beta CDR3 regions from RNA transcripts. The study used the HTBI primer set for a first-round RT-PCR of the TCR CDR3. TCRdb reprocessed the multiplex PCR reads with MiXCR, giving one entry per CDR3 protein. The sample contains 650,000 to 750,000 distinct CDR3 sequences, 12% to 15% of which appear only once. The sequenced sample was blood. The source of these receptors is a woman between 18 and 29 years old with Graves' hyperthyroidism.

This clonotype was observed a few times. V and J are TRBV7-8 and TRBJ2-2; TRBD2 matches at 13 bases. CDR1 SGHVS and CDR2 FQNEAQ come from the germline V gene. CDR3 length: 18 residues. Trimming cost V 5 bases and J 2 bases; bases outside gene matches: 8. The CDR3 coding sequence is TGTGCCAGCAGCCCCAGTTGGACTAGCGGGAGAAACACCGGGGAGCTGTTTTTT. This sequence encodes CASSPSWTSGRNTGELFF.

This clonotype was found many times. This rearrangement joins TRBV20-1 to TRBJ1-1; 10 bases align to TRBD1. Germline-derived CDR1 and CDR2 are DFQATT and SNEGSKA (reference sequence). This CDR3 region has 12 residues. With 6 bases clipped from V and 6 bases from J, the junction kept 4 bases outside the gene matches. In nucleotides, the CDR3 is TGCAGTGCCCGGACAGGGGGACCTGAAGCTTTCTTT. Translated: CSARTGGPEAFF.

A note on this clonotype: This clone may be a read error of a much larger clone one base away. The CDR3 does not end in the conserved phenylalanine or tryptophan, so this is likely a read error. The gene calls are TRBV4-1 and TRBJ2-7; a possible D gene is TRBD1 (5 bases). Trimming took off 6 bases at V and 2 bases at J, with 20 bases between the two ends. The CDR3 totals 16 residues. CDR1 and CDR2 from the germline V gene are MGHRA and YSYEKL. The chain's CDR3 is CASSLQTGIQAYEQYL. CDR3 DNA sequence: TGCGCCAGCAGTCTCCAGACTGGGATACAGGCCTACGAGCAGTACTTG.

This clonotype was seen only a few times. The chain carries TRBV19 and TRBJ2-7; D might be TRBD1 (5 bases). The CDR3 has 14 residues. Between the trimmed V and J ends, which lost 1 base and 6 bases, there was a span of 13 bases. Germline V gene data show CDR1 as LNHDA and CDR2 as SQIVND (reference sequence). The CDR3 protein is CASSIVDSSLEQYF. CDR3 coding DNA: TGTGCCAGTAGTATAGTCGACAGTTCCCTCGAGCAGTACTTC.

This clonotype has at least ten counts. The chain carries TRBV2 and TRBJ2-3, with 8 bases lining up with TRBD2. The germline CDR1 and CDR2 sequences are SNHLY and FYNNEI. The CDR3 contains 14 residues. V was clipped by 7 bases and J by 4 bases; unmatched bases: 7. The CDR3 sequence is CASTAGTRADTQYF. The CDR3 region has the DNA TGTGCCAGCACAGCCGGGACTAGGGCAGATACGCAGTATTTT.

This clonotype was detected ten times or more. The chain recombines TRBV11-3 with TRBJ2-2; 8 bases are shared with TRBD2. V was pared by 6 bases and J by 9 bases, with 9 bases of the junction left unmatched. The length of the CDR3 is 14 residues. Germline V gene data show CDR1 as SGHNT and CDR2 as YENEEA. In DNA form, the CDR3 reads TGTGCCAGCAGTCCCAGCAGCGGGAGTAGGGAGCTGTTTTTT. Encoded protein: CASSPSSGSRELFF. Full variable domain (missing parts from reference TRBV11-3 and TRBJ2-2): EAGVVQSPRYKIIEKKQPVAFWCNPISGHNTLYWYLQNLGQGPELLIRYENEEAVDDSQLPKDRFSAERLKGVDSTLKIQPAELGDSAVYLCASSPSSGSRELFFGEGSRLTVL.

This clonotype was recorded at least ten times. The chain has TRBV12-3 or TRBV12-4 and TRBJ2-4, with a possible D match to TRBD1 (5 bases). V lost 7 bases and J lost 3, with 10 bases in between. This CDR3 comprises 13 residues. CDR3 loop: CASTRALKNIQYF. The CDR3 region has the DNA TGTGCCAGCACCAGGGCCCTCAAAAACATTCAGTACTTC.

This clonotype was detected ten times or more. The chain has TRBV7-7 and TRBJ2-5, with D perhaps TRBD1 or TRBD2 (5 bases each). The CDR3 sequence is 19 residues long. In germline, CDR1 is SSHAT, CDR2 FNYEAQ (reference sequence). Trimming pared 0 bases from V and 2 bases from J, leaving 22 bases between. CDR3 bases: TGTGCCAGCAGCTTAGCCCCGGGGTCGAATTTGGGGGTTCAAGAGACCCAGTACTTC. It yields the protein CASSLAPGSNLGVQETQYF. The full variable domain, rest sourced from reference TRBV7-7 and TRBJ2-5, is GAGVSQSPRYKVTKRGQDVTLRCDPISSHATLYWYQQALGQGPEFLTYFNYEAQPDKSGLPSDRFSAERPEGSISTLTIQRTEQRDSAMYRCASSLAPGSNLGVQETQYFGPGTRLLVL.

CDR3 coding DNA: TGTGCCAGCGCCCCCCTCGCGGGAGATGGGCAAGAGACCCAGTACTTC. This sequence encodes CASAPLAGDGQETQYF. V and J are TRBV9 and TRBJ2-5; 7 positions match TRBD2. After removal of 7 bases from V and 2 bases from J, the junction contained 14 bases not matched to a gene. Germline assignment: CDR1 SGDLS and CDR2 YYNGEE. This CDR3 is 16 amino acids long. Using reference TRBV9 and TRBJ2-5 for the parts outside the CDR3, the full variable domain is DSGVTQTPKHLITATGQRVTLRCSPRSGDLSVYWYQQSLDQGLQFLIQYYNGEERAKGNILERFSAQQFPDLHSELNLSSLELGDSALYFCASAPLAGDGQETQYFGPGTRLLVL.

The V gene is TRBV29-1, the J gene TRBJ1-1; TRBD1 is a possible D gene (5 bases). Germline CDR1 SQVTM, CDR2 ANQGSEA. This CDR3 contains 12 residues. Trimming pared 4 bases from V and 3 bases from J, leaving 9 bases between. CDR3 DNA: TGCAGCGTTGTCAAGGGGTACACTGAAGCTTTCTTT. Its translation: CSVVKGYTEAFF.